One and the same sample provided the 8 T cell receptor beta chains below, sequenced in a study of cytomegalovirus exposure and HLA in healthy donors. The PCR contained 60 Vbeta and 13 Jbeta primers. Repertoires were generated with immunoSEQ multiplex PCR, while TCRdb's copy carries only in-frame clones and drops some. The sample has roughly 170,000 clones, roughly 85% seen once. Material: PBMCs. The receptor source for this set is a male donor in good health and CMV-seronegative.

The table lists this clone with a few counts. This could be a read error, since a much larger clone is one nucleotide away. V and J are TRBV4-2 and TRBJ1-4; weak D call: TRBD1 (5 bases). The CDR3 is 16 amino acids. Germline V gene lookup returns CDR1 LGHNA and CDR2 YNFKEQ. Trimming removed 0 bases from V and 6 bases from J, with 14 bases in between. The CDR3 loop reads CASSQEAGKGYEKLFF. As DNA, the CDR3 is TGTGCCAGCAGCCAAGAAGCGGGGAAGGGGTATGAAAAACTGTTTTTT.

As DNA, the CDR3 is TGTGCCAGCAGTTACTTCATAGGAGGGTACGGCTACACCTTC. This sequence encodes CASSYFIGGYGYTF. This chain uses TRBV6-5 with TRBJ1-2; D unclear. CDR1 and CDR2 (germline): MNHEY, SVGAGI. V was trimmed by 1 base and J by 8 bases, leaving 14 bases between them. The CDR3 has 14 amino acids.

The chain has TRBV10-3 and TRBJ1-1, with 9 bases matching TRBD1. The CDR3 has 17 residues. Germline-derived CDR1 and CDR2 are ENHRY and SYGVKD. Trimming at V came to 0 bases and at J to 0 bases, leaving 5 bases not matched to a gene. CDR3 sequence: CAISESTRTGVNTEAFF. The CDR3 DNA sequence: TGTGCCATCAGTGAGTCGACCCGGACAGGGGTGAACACTGAAGCTTTCTTT.

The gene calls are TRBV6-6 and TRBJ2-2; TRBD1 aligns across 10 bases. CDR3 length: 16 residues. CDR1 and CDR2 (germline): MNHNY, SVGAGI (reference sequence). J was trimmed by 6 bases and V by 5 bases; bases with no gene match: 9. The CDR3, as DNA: TGTGCCAGCAGTCACCCGGACAGGGGGAGCGCCGGGGAGCTGTTTTTT. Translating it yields CASSHPDRGSAGELFF.

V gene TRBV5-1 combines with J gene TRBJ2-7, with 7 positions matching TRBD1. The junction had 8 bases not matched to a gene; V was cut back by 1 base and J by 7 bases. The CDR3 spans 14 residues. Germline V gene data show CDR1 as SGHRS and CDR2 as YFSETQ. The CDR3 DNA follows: TGCGCCAGCAGCTTGCGCGACAGGGTTCGGGAGCAGTACTTC. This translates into CASSLRDRVREQYF.

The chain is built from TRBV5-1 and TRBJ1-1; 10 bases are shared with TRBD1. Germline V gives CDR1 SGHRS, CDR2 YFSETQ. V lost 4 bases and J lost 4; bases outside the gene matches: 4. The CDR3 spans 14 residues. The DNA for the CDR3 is TGCGCCAGCAGCGCCCGGACAGGGGGCACTGAAGCTTTCTTT. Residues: CASSARTGGTEAFF.

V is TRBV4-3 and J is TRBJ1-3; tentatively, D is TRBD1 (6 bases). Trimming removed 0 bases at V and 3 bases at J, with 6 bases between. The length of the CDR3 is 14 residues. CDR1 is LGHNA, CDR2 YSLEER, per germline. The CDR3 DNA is TGCGCCAGCAGCCAAGAGACAGGTGGAAACACCATATATTTT. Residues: CASSQETGGNTIYF.

CDR3 loop: CASSGDSSYNEQFF. The CDR3 nucleotides are TGCGCCAGCAGTGGAGACTCTTCCTACAATGAGCAGTTCTTC. This chain joins TRBV5-1 and TRBJ2-1; no clear D. V dropped 5 bases and J dropped 1 base, with 10 bases sitting between them. The CDR3 covers 14 residues. Germline-derived CDR1 and CDR2 are SGHRS and YFSETQ.